This T cell receptor (beta chain) was captured by sequencing in a study of CD8+ T cells in alopecia areata. On the study more broadly: A regimen of oral tofacitinib, 5 to 10 mg twice daily, was given to treated patients.

The table lists this clone with a few counts. What it recognizes is unknown. The study's findings and limits: Sharing of TCRs across patients appeared less clear than in mice, possibly for HLA-related reasons.

There are 16 residues in the CDR3. CDR1 is SNHLY, CDR2 FYNNEI, per germline. V dropped 9 bases and J dropped 5; count of bases not matched to a gene: 17. The sequencing template was cDNA reverse transcribed from extracted RNA. Assay used: immunoSEQ multiplex PCR; TCRdb lists only in-frame clones, some missing. The sample comprises some 190,000 clones, 45% to 75% of which are singletons, and 0.65% to 0.7% rests with the top ten. Treatment meaning: oral pan-JAK inhibitor, 5-10 mg twice daily. The sample here was CD4+ T cells sorted from blood, taken at week 4, from a patient treated with tofacitinib. The V call is TRBV2, the J call TRBJ1-1, with 8 bases lining up with TRBD1. This TCR came from a human donor with alopecia areata. CDR3 amino acids: CASGRARTGIGTEAFF. CDR3 DNA: TGTGCCAGTGGAAGAGCCCGGACAGGGATTGGGACTGAAGCTTTCTTT.